This T cell receptor beta chain came from a study of cytomegalovirus exposure and HLA in healthy donors. This clone appeared a few times. What it recognizes is unknown. Whole-study findings and limits: Being productive about 87% or about 30% of the time was typical of most TCR beta V segments in an earlier analysis. As a later analysis revealed, most CMV-associated TCR beta chains appeared HLA-restricted. Later examination showed HLA-associated TCR beta chains had greater clonal expansion than equally common others.

Trimming pared 6 bases from V and 0 bases from J, leaving 6 bases between. Germline V lookup: CDR1 MNHEY, CDR2 SMNVEV (reference sequence). The CDR3 sequence is 12 residues long. PCR amplification relied on 60 Vbeta primers (plus 13 Jbeta primers). Clones were sequenced by immunoSEQ multiplex PCR, and TCRdb holds only the in-frame ones, with some missing. Of 120,000 to 150,000 clones listed, roughly 76% were seen once; the top ten hold 1.3%. The sequenced sample was PBMCs. This chain uses TRBV27 with TRBJ2-7; D is unresolved. The clonotype was recovered from a woman aged 40 to 55 in good health and CMV-seronegative. As DNA, the CDR3 is TGTGCCAGCAGGCGTGGCTCCTACGAGCAGTACTTC. Protein product: CASRRGSYEQYF.